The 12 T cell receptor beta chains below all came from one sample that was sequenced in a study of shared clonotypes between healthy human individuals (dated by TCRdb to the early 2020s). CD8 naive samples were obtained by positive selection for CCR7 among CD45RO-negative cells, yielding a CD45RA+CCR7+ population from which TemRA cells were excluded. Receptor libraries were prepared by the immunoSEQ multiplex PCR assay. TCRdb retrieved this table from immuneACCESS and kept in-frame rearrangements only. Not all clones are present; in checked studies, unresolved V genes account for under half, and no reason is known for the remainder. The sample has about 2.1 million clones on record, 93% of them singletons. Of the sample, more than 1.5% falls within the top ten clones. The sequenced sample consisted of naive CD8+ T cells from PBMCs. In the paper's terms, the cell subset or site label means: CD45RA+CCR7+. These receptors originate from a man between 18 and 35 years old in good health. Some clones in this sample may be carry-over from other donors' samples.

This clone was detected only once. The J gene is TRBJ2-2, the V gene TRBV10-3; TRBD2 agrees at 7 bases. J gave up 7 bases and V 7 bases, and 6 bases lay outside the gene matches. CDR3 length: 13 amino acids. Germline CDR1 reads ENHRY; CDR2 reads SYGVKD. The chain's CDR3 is CAITQAGIGELFF. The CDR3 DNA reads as TGTGCCATCACCCAAGCGGGGATCGGGGAGCTGTTTTTT.

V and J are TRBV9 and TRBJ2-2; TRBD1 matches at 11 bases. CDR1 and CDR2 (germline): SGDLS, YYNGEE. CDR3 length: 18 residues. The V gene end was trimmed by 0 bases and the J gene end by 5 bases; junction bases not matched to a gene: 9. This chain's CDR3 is CASSVESGQGARTGELFF. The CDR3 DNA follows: TGTGCCAGCAGCGTAGAATCTGGACAGGGGGCAAGGACCGGGGAGCTGTTTTTT.

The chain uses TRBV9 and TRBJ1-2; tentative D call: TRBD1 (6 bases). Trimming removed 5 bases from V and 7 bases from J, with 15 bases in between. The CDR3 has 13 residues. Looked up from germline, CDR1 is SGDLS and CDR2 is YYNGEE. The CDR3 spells CASRGGAGIGYTF. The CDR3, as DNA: TGTGCCAGCAGAGGGGGGGCAGGAATTGGCTACACCTTC.

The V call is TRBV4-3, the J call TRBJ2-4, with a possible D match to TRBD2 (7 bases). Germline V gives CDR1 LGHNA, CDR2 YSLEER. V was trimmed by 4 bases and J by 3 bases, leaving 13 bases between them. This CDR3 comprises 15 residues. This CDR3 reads CASSPLGGGKNIQYF. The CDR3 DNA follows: TGCGCCAGCAGCCCCTTGGGAGGGGGCAAAAACATTCAGTACTTC.

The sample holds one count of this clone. The CDR3 DNA reads as TGTGCCAGCAGCCAAGATGCGAGGGAGACTAGCTCCTACAATGAGCAGTTCTTC. Protein product: CASSQDARETSSYNEQFF. The genes are TRBV14 and TRBJ2-1; a weak D match, TRBD2 (6 bases). CDR3 length: 18 amino acids. The V gene's germline CDR1 is SGHDN and CDR2 FVKESK. Deletions cut 0 bases from V and 0 bases from J, with 15 bases between.

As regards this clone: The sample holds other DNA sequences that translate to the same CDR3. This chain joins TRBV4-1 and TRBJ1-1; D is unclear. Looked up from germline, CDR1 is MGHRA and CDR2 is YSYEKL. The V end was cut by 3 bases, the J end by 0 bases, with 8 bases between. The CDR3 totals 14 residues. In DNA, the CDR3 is TGCGCCAGCAGCCACCTGTTCTTGAACACTGAAGCTTTCTTT. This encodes CASSHLFLNTEAFF.

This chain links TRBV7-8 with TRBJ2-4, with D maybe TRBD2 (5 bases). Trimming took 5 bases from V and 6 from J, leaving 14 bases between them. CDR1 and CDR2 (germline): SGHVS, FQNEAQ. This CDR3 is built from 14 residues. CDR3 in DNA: TGTGCCAGCAGCCTCCGCCTTGAGGGAAACATTCAGTACTTC. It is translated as CASSLRLEGNIQYF.

The CDR3 sequence: CASSSLGTNEQYF. The CDR3 DNA follows: TGTGCCAGCAGTTCCCTTGGTACGAACGAGCAGTACTTC. The chain recombines TRBV27 with TRBJ2-7; D gene uncertain. V was clipped by 4 bases and J by 5 bases, with 12 bases between them. The CDR3 covers 13 residues. Germline CDR1 MNHEY, CDR2 SMNVEV (reference sequence).

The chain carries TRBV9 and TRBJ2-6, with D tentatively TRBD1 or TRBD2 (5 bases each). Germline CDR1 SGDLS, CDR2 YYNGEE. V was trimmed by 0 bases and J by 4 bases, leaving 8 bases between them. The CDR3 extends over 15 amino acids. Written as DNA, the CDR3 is TGTGCCAGCAGCGTAGCTAGGGACGGGGCCAACGTCCTGACTTTC. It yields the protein CASSVARDGANVLTF.

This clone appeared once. CDR3 protein: CASSPPSVGTTEAFF. The CDR3 coding sequence is TGCGCCAGCAGCCCACCCTCCGTCGGGACCACTGAAGCTTTCTTT. The chain recombines TRBV4-1 with TRBJ1-1; D might be TRBD1 (5 bases). This CDR3 has 15 amino acids. V shed 4 bases and J shed 4 bases, with 16 bases lying between them. Germline V gene data show CDR1 as MGHRA and CDR2 as YSYEKL.

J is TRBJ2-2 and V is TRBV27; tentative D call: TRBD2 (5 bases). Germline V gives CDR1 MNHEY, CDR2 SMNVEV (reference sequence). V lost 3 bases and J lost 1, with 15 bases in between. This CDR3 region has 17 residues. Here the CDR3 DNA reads TGTGCCAGCAGTTTTTCTAATGGACTTTTGAACACCGGGGAGCTGTTTTTT. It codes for CASSFSNGLLNTGELFF.

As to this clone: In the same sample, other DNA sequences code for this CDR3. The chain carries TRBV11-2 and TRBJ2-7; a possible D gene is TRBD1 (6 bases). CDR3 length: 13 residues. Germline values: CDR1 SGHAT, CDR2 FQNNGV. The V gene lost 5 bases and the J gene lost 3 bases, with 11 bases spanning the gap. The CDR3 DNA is TGTGCCAGCAGCCCCAGGGACAACTACGAGCAGTACTTC. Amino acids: CASSPRDNYEQYF. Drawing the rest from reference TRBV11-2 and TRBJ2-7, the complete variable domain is EAGVAQSPRYKIIEKRQSVAFWCNPISGHATLYWYQQILGQGPKLLIQFQNNGVVDDSQLPKDRFSAERLKGVDSTLKIQPAKLEDSAVYLCASSPRDNYEQYFGPGTRLTVT.